This T cell receptor (beta chain) was retrieved from a study of T-cell memory formation after mild COVID-19. General observations from the study: Clones shrinking from day 15 to 85 showed even CD4/CD8 mixes; later expanders tilted CD4+.

With constant-segment primers, 5'RACE yielded cDNA libraries of TCR alpha and TCR beta that carried sample barcodes and UMIs. TCRdb redid the calling of the 5' RACE reads with MiXCR, one entry per CDR3 protein. The sample consists of about 440,000 distinct CDR3 sequences, over 15% of them appearing once. Germline CDR1 and CDR2: SGHVS and FQNEAQ. J lost 6 bases, V lost 5 bases, and 5 bases had no gene match. This CDR3 contains 15 residues. This clonotype was counted between two and nine times. Its antigen is undetermined. This receptor was taken from an adult woman who had mild COVID-19 (a few samples of this study predate the infection). Cell type and time point are not known. The chain uses TRBV7-8 and TRBJ2-1; TRBD1 agrees at 12 bases. The sequencing sample was made of PBMCs or a T cell subset sorted from them (not recorded which). CDR3 DNA sequence: TGTGCCAGCAGCCAGGGGGACAGGGGGCGCAATGAGCAGTTCTTC. It codes for CASSQGDRGRNEQFF.